These 25 T cell receptor beta chains share one sample of origin, sequenced in a study of T-cell memory formation after mild COVID-19. TCRdb re-analysed the 5' RACE reads in MiXCR, keeping a single row per CDR3 protein. Here the sample spans 300,000 to 400,000 distinct CDR3 sequences, 25% to 30% being singletons. Specimen: PBMCs or a T cell subset sorted from them (not recorded which). The receptor set was obtained from an adult woman who had mild COVID-19 (a few samples of this study predate the infection). Cell type and time point are not known.

This clonotype was seen more than once but under ten times. The gene calls are TRBV4-1 and TRBJ2-7; D may be TRBD1 or TRBD2 (6 bases each). The CDR3 runs 14 residues. The germline V gene has CDR1 MGHRA and CDR2 YSYEKL. Trimming cost V 5 bases and J 5 bases, with 16 bases left between them. The CDR3 sequence: CASSGYGGSDEQYF. The CDR3 nucleotides read TGCGCCAGCAGCGGTTACGGGGGCAGCGACGAGCAGTACTTC.

This chain connects TRBV28 to TRBJ2-7, with D possibly being TRBD1 or TRBD2 (5 bases each). Germline V gene lookup returns CDR1 MDHEN and CDR2 SYDVKM. Trimming cost V 5 bases and J 0 bases, with 14 bases left between them. This CDR3 is built from 15 residues. The CDR3 coding sequence is TGTGCCAGCAGTGGGGGTCAGAAGAGCTCCTACGAGCAGTACTTC. It encodes CASSGGQKSSYEQYF.

CDR3 sequence: CAWSQSYEQYF. As DNA, the CDR3 is TGTGCCTGGAGCCAGTCCTACGAGCAGTACTTC. The rearrangement uses TRBV30 and TRBJ2-7; D uncertain. V was pared by 3 bases and J by 1 base, with 4 bases between. This CDR3 has 11 residues. The germline V gene encodes CDR1 GTSNPN and CDR2 SVGIG (reference sequence).

The chain recombines TRBV7-9 with TRBJ2-7, with TRBD2 identical over 7 bases. Trimming at V came to 8 bases and at J to 2 bases, leaving 9 bases not matched to a gene. The CDR3 runs to 14 residues. Germline CDR1 is SEHNR and CDR2 is FQNEAQ (reference sequence). The CDR3: CASEPAGSPYEQYF. CDR3 bases: TGTGCCAGCGAACCAGCGGGGTCCCCCTACGAGCAGTACTTC.

The chain combines TRBV6-5 with TRBJ2-1; 7 bases fit TRBD2. The CDR3 totals 13 residues. V lost 0 bases to trimming and J lost 10 bases; unmatched junction nucleotides: 3. Germline lookup yields CDR1 MNHEY and CDR2 SVGAGI. The CDR3, as DNA: TGTGCCAGCAGTTACTCGCTGGGAGGGGAGCAGTTCTTC. Residues: CASSYSLGGEQFF.

The sample holds many counts of this clonotype. The CDR3 coding sequence is TGCAGCGTTGAAGATGCCCAGCGCAATGAGCAGTTCTTC. As protein: CSVEDAQRNEQFF. This chain connects TRBV29-1 to TRBJ2-1; D gene ambiguous. Germline lookup yields CDR1 SQVTM and CDR2 ANQGSEA. Between the trimmed V and J ends, which lost 0 bases and 6 bases, there was a span of 9 bases. This CDR3 region has 13 residues.

The V and J genes are TRBV9 and TRBJ2-2; possible D gene TRBD1, 5 bases. The CDR3 sequence is 14 residues long. The germline V gene encodes CDR1 SGDLS and CDR2 YYNGEE. Trimming stripped 0 bases from V and 8 bases from J, with 11 bases between. CDR3 sequence: CASSVARASGELFF. CDR3 bases: TGTGCCAGCAGCGTAGCCAGGGCGTCGGGGGAGCTGTTTTTT.

This clonotype turned up a few times. The V call is TRBV6-6, the J call TRBJ2-5; TRBD1 aligns across 8 bases. CDR3 size: 17 residues. V lost 2 bases and J lost 5; bases outside the gene matches: 13. Germline CDR1 MNHNY, CDR2 SVGAGI (reference sequence). CDR3 sequence: CASSYTKTGAPVETQYF. The CDR3 nucleotides read TGTGCCAGCAGTTACACCAAGACAGGGGCCCCGGTGGAGACCCAGTACTTC.

The chain recombines TRBV7-9 with TRBJ1-1; tentatively, D is TRBD1 (6 bases). CDR3 size: 13 residues. V dropped 2 bases and J dropped 10 bases, with 14 bases sitting between them. Germline-derived CDR1 and CDR2 are SEHNR and FQNEAQ (reference sequence). The CDR3 nucleotides are TGTGCCAGCAGCTTACCCGGACAGCGGGGAGCTTTCTTT. It encodes CASSLPGQRGAFF.

V gene TRBV5-1 combines with J gene TRBJ1-1; TRBD1 is a possible D gene (5 bases). The CDR3 spans 12 residues. Trimming took 4 bases from V and 7 from J, leaving 11 bases between them. Germline V CDR1 and CDR2: SGHRS, YFSETQ. CDR3 protein: CASSPRDGEAFF. The DNA for the CDR3 is TGCGCCAGCAGCCCCCGGGACGGTGAAGCTTTCTTT.

The sample holds a few counts of this clonotype. The J gene is TRBJ2-5, the V gene TRBV5-1; 8 positions agree with TRBD1. The germline V gene has CDR1 SGHRS and CDR2 YFSETQ. This CDR3 has 14 amino acids. With V trimmed by 5 bases and J by 5 bases, 8 bases remained unmatched. CDR3 sequence (DNA): TGCGCCAGCAGTTTCGGACAGGGATGGGAGACCCAGTACTTC. It is translated as CASSFGQGWETQYF.

This clonotype came up a few times. The chain employs TRBV12-3 or TRBV12-4 and TRBJ2-7; no reliable D call. CDR3 length: 12 residues. Trimming removed 3 bases at V and 2 bases at J, with 5 bases between. CDR3 DNA sequence: TGTGCCAGCAGTTTTGACCCCTACGAGCAGTACTTC. The encoded protein is CASSFDPYEQYF.

The gene calls are TRBV18 and TRBJ1-5; tentatively, D is TRBD1 (5 bases). Germline CDR1 and CDR2: KGHSH and LQKENI. The V and J ends lost 3 bases and 1 base respectively, with 10 bases between them. The CDR3 extends over 15 amino acids. The CDR3 region has the DNA TGTGCCAGCTCACCCCAACAGGAGAGCAATCAGCCCCAGCATTTT. This codes for CASSPQQESNQPQHF.

This clonotype was seen a few times. The chain is built from TRBV20-1 and TRBJ2-1; 10 bases line up with TRBD2. Germline lookup yields CDR1 DFQATT and CDR2 SNEGSKA (reference sequence). The CDR3 spans 15 residues. V shed 6 bases and J 5 bases; nucleotides not matched to a gene: 10. CDR3: CSALPGTSANNEQFF. The CDR3 DNA reads TGCAGTGCCCTACCCGGGACTAGCGCCAACAATGAGCAGTTCTTC.

This clonotype was detected only a few times. The genes are TRBV4-1 and TRBJ2-1, with 7 bases lining up with TRBD2. The CDR3 is 17 amino acids. Germline loops: CDR1 MGHRA, CDR2 YSYEKL. V trimming: 6 bases; J trimming: 6 bases; junction bases outside the gene matches: 17. The CDR3 region is CASRTGGGSVVSNEQFF. In DNA form, the CDR3 reads TGCGCCAGCAGAACAGGCGGGGGTTCGGTGGTATCCAATGAGCAGTTCTTC.

The chain couples TRBV10-3 to TRBJ2-7; 10 nucleotides agree with TRBD2. The V gene's germline CDR1 is ENHRY and CDR2 SYGVKD. This CDR3 is built from 13 residues. After removal of 7 bases from V and 7 bases from J, the junction contained 7 bases not matched to a gene. For the CDR3, the DNA is TGTGCCATCATGTCTAGCGGGAGTGGGGAGCAGTACTTC. Translated, it gives CAIMSSGSGEQYF.

This clonotype was detected ten times or more. This sequence joins TRBV12-3 or TRBV12-4 and TRBJ1-1, with unresolved D. V was pared by 3 bases and J by 1 base, with 6 bases between. The CDR3 spans 13 residues. CDR3 sequence (DNA): TGTGCCAGCAGTTTTGGGGAGAACACTGAAGCTTTCTTT. This encodes CASSFGENTEAFF.

This clonotype appeared a few times. The chain links TRBV20-1 to TRBJ2-3, with TRBD2 matching 13 bases. The CDR3 spans 15 residues. The V and J ends lost 6 bases and 3 bases, in that order; junction bases with no gene match: 6. The germline V gene encodes CDR1 DFQATT and CDR2 SNEGSKA (reference sequence). The CDR3 sequence is CSASWTSGRTDTQYF. For the CDR3, the DNA is TGCAGTGCCTCTTGGACTAGCGGGAGAACAGATACGCAGTATTTT.

This clonotype was seen a handful of times. The rearrangement uses TRBV29-1 and TRBJ2-2; D assignment may be TRBD1 or TRBD2 (6 bases each). V was cut by 4 bases and J by 7 bases, with 16 bases left in between. Germline V gives CDR1 SQVTM, CDR2 ANQGSEA. The CDR3 covers 14 residues. The chain's CDR3 is CSVGPGAQGGELFF. DNA for the CDR3: TGCAGCGTTGGACCGGGGGCCCAGGGCGGGGAGCTGTTTTTT.

This clonotype was observed a single time. V usage is TRBV24-1 and J usage is TRBJ1-1; a weak D match, TRBD1 (6 bases). V lost 7 bases and J lost 0, with 8 bases in between. Germline CDR1 is KGHDR and CDR2 is SFDVKD. The CDR3 sequence is 13 residues long. In DNA form, the CDR3 reads TGTGCCACCAGGGGACAACTGAACACTGAAGCTTTCTTT. This codes for CATRGQLNTEAFF.

The chain couples TRBV10-3 to TRBJ2-3; D not resolved. The V gene lost 4 bases and the J gene lost 4 bases, with 9 bases spanning the gap. The CDR3 length is 13 residues. Germline V gene sequence: CDR1 ENHRY, CDR2 SYGVKD. The CDR3 DNA follows: TGTGCCATCAGTGGTGTAGGCGCAGATACGCAGTATTTT. Translating gives CAISGVGADTQYF.

This clonotype was picked up a small number of times. The rearrangement joins TRBV15 to TRBJ2-7; 13 bases fit TRBD2. Germline-derived CDR1 and CDR2 are LNHNV and YYDKDF (reference sequence). The J segment lost 7 bases and the V segment lost 0 bases, leaving 12 bases of the junction unmatched. This CDR3 has 18 amino acids. The CDR3 is CATSRDLGTSGKPEEQYF. CDR3 sequence (DNA): TGTGCCACCAGCAGAGATCTGGGGACTAGCGGGAAACCGGAGGAGCAGTACTTC.

This clonotype showed up just a few times. The gene calls are TRBV15 and TRBJ2-5, with 9 bases lining up with TRBD2. Germline V gene lookup returns CDR1 LNHNV and CDR2 YYDKDF (reference sequence). Trimming cost V 8 bases and J 5 bases; bases outside gene matches: 6. CDR3 length: 13 residues. The CDR3: CATGQSGGETQYF. DNA for the CDR3: TGTGCCACCGGGCAGAGCGGGGGGGAGACCCAGTACTTC.

J is TRBJ2-1 and V is TRBV7-6; TRBD2 is a possible D gene (7 bases). CDR3 size: 17 residues. Trimming shortened V by 1 base and J by 3 bases, and 16 bases separated the two germline ends. Germline values: CDR1 SGHVS, CDR2 FNYEAQ. The CDR3 DNA follows: TGTGCCAGCAGCTTAGAATACCCGGGGGGCCTCTACAATGAGCAGTTCTTC. It codes for CASSLEYPGGLYNEQFF.

The chain employs TRBV7-6 and TRBJ1-2; D ambiguous. CDR3 length equals 13 residues. V lost 1 base and J 2 bases, leaving 5 bases between the germline ends. Germline V gives CDR1 SGHVS, CDR2 FNYEAQ. This CDR3 reads CASSLEQNYGYTF. CDR3 bases: TGTGCCAGCAGCTTAGAACAGAACTATGGCTACACCTTC.